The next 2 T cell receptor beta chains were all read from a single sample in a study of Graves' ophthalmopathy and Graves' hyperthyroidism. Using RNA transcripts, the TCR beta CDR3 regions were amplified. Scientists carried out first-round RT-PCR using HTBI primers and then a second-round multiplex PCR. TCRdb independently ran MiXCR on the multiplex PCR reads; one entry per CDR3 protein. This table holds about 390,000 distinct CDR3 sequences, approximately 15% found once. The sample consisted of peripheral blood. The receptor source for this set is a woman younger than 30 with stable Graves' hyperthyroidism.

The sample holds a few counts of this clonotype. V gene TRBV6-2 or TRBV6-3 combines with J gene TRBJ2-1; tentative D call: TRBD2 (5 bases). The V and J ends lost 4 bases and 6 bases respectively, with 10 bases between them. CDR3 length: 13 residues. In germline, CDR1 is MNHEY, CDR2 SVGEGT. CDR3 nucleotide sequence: TGTGCCAGCAGTTCCCCACTAGGCAATGAGCAGTTCTTC. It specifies CASSSPLGNEQFF.

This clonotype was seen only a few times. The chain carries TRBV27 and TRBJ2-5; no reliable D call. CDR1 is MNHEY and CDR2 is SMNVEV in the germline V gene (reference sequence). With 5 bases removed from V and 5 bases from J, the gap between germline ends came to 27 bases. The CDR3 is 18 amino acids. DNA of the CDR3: TGTGCCAGCAGTCCACACCTTAGGCAGCACTTCTCTAGGGAGACCCAGTACTTC. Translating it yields CASSPHLRQHFSRETQYF.